These 15 T cell receptor beta chains originate from one sample sequenced in a study. TCRdb reprocessed the reads via MiXCR and lists one record per CDR3 protein. Of 5,800 or so distinct CDR3 sequences in the sample, 9.5% to 10% were seen once. The sequenced material came from CD4+ T cells from synovial fluid. The origin of the receptors is a human donor with rheumatoid arthritis.

This clonotype was counted ten times or more. The CDR3 DNA reads as TGCAGTGCTAGAGAAGCAAACACCGGGGAGCTGTTTTTT. Translated, it gives CSAREANTGELFF. V and J are TRBV20-1 and TRBJ2-2; D is undetermined. V lost 0 bases and J lost 2, with 4 bases in between. Germline V gene data show CDR1 as DFQATT and CDR2 as SNEGSKA (reference sequence). The CDR3 spans 13 residues.

This clonotype has more than one count but fewer than ten. This rearrangement joins TRBV5-4 to TRBJ2-5; 7 bases map to TRBD2. Trimming at V came to 0 bases and at J to 5 bases, leaving 4 bases not matched to a gene. Germline V lookup: CDR1 SGHNT, CDR2 YYREEE (reference sequence). This CDR3 is built from 14 residues. CDR3 sequence: CASSLGTSVETQYF. In nucleotides, the CDR3 is TGTGCCAGCAGCTTGGGGACTAGTGTGGAGACCCAGTACTTC. Filled out from reference TRBV5-4 and TRBJ2-5, the complete variable domain reads ETGVTQSPTHLIKTRGQQVTLRCSSQSGHNTVSWYQQALGQGPQFIFQYYREEENGRGNFPPRFSGLQFPNYSSELNVNALELDDSALYLCASSLGTSVETQYFGPGTRLLVL.

This clonotype was found many times. The chain is built from TRBV12-3 or TRBV12-4 and TRBJ1-1; 7 bases line up with TRBD1. V was clipped by 2 bases and J by 6 bases; unmatched bases: 6. The CDR3 consists of 14 residues. The CDR3 sequence is CASSLRQGLAEAFF. As DNA, the CDR3 is TGTGCCAGCAGTTTAAGACAGGGACTTGCTGAAGCTTTCTTT.

Many counts were recorded for this clonotype. One end of the junction is discordant with germline, which a read error may explain. The chain employs TRBV7-7 and TRBJ2-3, with 12 bases identical to TRBD2. Germline-derived CDR1 and CDR2 are SSHAT and FNYEAQ (reference sequence). The CDR3 sequence is 15 residues long. The CDR3 nucleotides are TGTGCTAGCAGCCGACTAGCGGGAGTCTCAGATACGCAGTATTTT. Translation: CASSRLAGVSDTQYF.

A few counts support this clonotype. J is TRBJ1-5 and V is TRBV30; TRBD1 is a possible D gene (6 bases). The CDR3 sequence is 16 residues long. CDR1 and CDR2 (germline): GTSNPN, SVGIG (reference sequence). V was clipped by 1 base and J by 9 bases, with 22 bases between them. CDR3 protein: CAWSGPSTGGGRPQHF. CDR3 sequence (DNA): TGTGCCTGGAGTGGTCCCTCGACAGGAGGGGGGAGGCCCCAGCATTTT. Combining the CDR3 with reference TRBV30 and TRBJ1-5 gives the whole variable domain SQTIHQWPATLVQPVGSPLSLECTVEGTSNPNLYWYRQAAGRGLQLLFYSVGIGQISSEVPQNLSASRPQDRQFILSSKKLLLSDSGFYLCAWSGPSTGGGRPQHFGDGTRLSIL.

This clonotype was detected many times. The genes are TRBV19 and TRBJ2-5; TRBD1 agrees at 8 bases. This CDR3 has 14 residues. Germline V gives CDR1 LNHDA, CDR2 SQIVND (reference sequence). V was pared by 2 bases and J by 2 bases, with 1 base of the junction left unmatched. The CDR3 here is CASSINRGQETQYF. DNA for the CDR3: TGTGCCAGTAGTATAAACAGGGGGCAAGAGACCCAGTACTTC.

In its sample, this clonotype is medium-sized. The rearrangement links TRBV4-2 to TRBJ2-2; D is possibly TRBD1 (5 bases). Germline lookup yields CDR1 LGHNA and CDR2 YNFKEQ. CDR3 size: 15 residues. V was shortened by 4 bases and J by 4 bases, with 13 bases between the two germline ends. The CDR3 sequence: CASSPSWTITGELFF. In DNA form, the CDR3 reads TGTGCCAGCAGCCCGTCCTGGACAATCACCGGGGAGCTGTTTTTT.

This clonotype is categorized as medium-sized. The CDR3: CASSPNGGSTDTQYF. CDR3 bases: TGTGCCAGCTCACCCAACGGCGGGAGTACAGATACGCAGTATTTT. The gene calls are TRBV18 and TRBJ2-3, with 7 bases fitting TRBD2. The CDR3 sequence is 15 residues long. In germline, CDR1 is KGHSH, CDR2 LQKENI. V gave up 3 bases and J gave up 3 bases; unmatched junction bases: 6.

This chain connects TRBV10-3 to TRBJ2-2; maybe TRBD1 (6 bases). The length of the CDR3 is 16 residues. V was shortened by 7 bases and J by 3 bases, with 18 bases between the two germline ends. The germline V gene has CDR1 ENHRY and CDR2 SYGVKD. For the CDR3, the DNA is TGTGCCATCACTCGGACAGATCCGGTGGACACCGGGGAGCTGTTTTTT. Amino acids: CAITRTDPVDTGELFF.

The DNA of the CDR3 is TGTGCCTCCCACAAGGGTGCTTCACCCCTCCACTTT. Encoded protein: CASHKGASPLHF. V gene TRBV28 combines with J gene TRBJ1-6, with no clear D. Deletions cut 11 bases from V and 9 bases from J, with 14 bases between. CDR3 length: 12 residues. Germline V gene data show CDR1 as MDHEN and CDR2 as SYDVKM.

The rearrangement uses TRBV3-1 and TRBJ1-3; D is ambiguous. The V gene's germline CDR1 is LGHDT and CDR2 YNNKEL (reference sequence). The germline V and J ends were trimmed by 0 bases and 0 bases, with 6 bases remaining between them. This CDR3 spans 15 amino acids. CDR3 bases: TGTGCCAGCAGCCAAGACCTCATCTCTGGAAACACCATATATTTT. Translation gives CASSQDLISGNTIYF. Full variable domain (remainder filled in from reference TRBV3-1 and TRBJ1-3): DTAVSQTPKYLVTQMGNDKSIKCEQNLGHDTMYWYKQDSKKFLKIMFSYNNKELIINETVPNRFSPKSPDKAHLNLHINSLELGDSAVYFCASSQDLISGNTIYFGEGSWLTVV.

This clonotype was seen only a few times. In DNA, the CDR3 is TGTGCCAGCAGCACCCGCGGCAGGACGTTAGATACGCAGTATTTT. Translating gives CASSTRGRTLDTQYF. The chain recombines TRBV21-1 with TRBJ2-3; the tabulated D call, TRBD2, remains unverified against the DNA. TRBV21-1 has pseudogene status. The length of the CDR3 is 15 residues.

This clonotype showed up many times. The chain carries TRBV25-1 and TRBJ1-1; 7 bases fit TRBD1. The CDR3 totals 13 residues. The germline V gene has CDR1 MGHDK and CDR2 SYGVNS. The V gene end was trimmed by 5 bases and the J gene end by 5 bases; junction bases not matched to a gene: 5. In DNA form, the CDR3 reads TGTGCCAGCAGTAGTCAGGGGGGAACTGAAGCTTTCTTT. Residues: CASSSQGGTEAFF.

This clonotype was observed at least ten times. The chain combines TRBV20-1 with TRBJ2-4; 9 bases map to TRBD2. V lost 5 bases to trimming and J lost 1 base; unmatched junction nucleotides: 3. Germline loops: CDR1 DFQATT, CDR2 SNEGSKA (reference sequence). CDR3 size: 14 residues. The CDR3 is CSASLAGAKNIQYF. CDR3 coding DNA: TGCAGTGCTTCCCTAGCGGGGGCCAAAAACATTCAGTACTTC.

V gene TRBV10-3 combines with J gene TRBJ2-7, with D unresolved. V dropped 3 bases and J dropped 5 bases, with 11 bases sitting between them. Germline V lookup: CDR1 ENHRY, CDR2 SYGVKD. The CDR3 consists of 13 residues. In nucleotides, the CDR3 is TGTGCCATCAGTGAAAAGGACCACGACGAGCAGTACTTC. Amino acids: CAISEKDHDEQYF.